The rows below give T cell receptor beta chains drawn from one sample of a study of blood T cell repertoires in COVID-19. Generated by immunoSEQ multiplex PCR, the TCRdb table keeps only in-frame clones and is missing some. This sample has 250,000 to 350,000 clones, with roughly 83% found just once. The sample was peripheral blood. These receptors were obtained from a human donor with COVID-19, enrolled during active disease. The donor label of this sample is uncertain. Both conserved end residues are part of each CDR3.

j_call v_call cdr3_aa
TRBJ2-3 TRBV28 CASSFPRAGGGDTQYF
TRBJ2-1 TRBV5-1 CASSLSSGSENEQFF
TRBJ2-1 TRBV19 CASSIDGSSYNEQFF
TRBJ2-1 TRBV6-2/TRBV6-3 CASSYSTSGTWRNEQFF
TRBJ2-3 TRBV9 CASSVGLAGQSSTDTQYF
TRBJ1-5 TRBV27 CASSSSKQGGAPVNQPQHF
TRBJ1-6 TRBV30 CAWNPRVDSPLHF
TRBJ2-7 TRBV5-8 CASSFATDPPREQYF
TRBJ2-7 TRBV7-9 CASSTTNPYEQYF
TRBJ1-2 TRBV5-4 CASSPETGSYGYTF
TRBJ2-1 TRBV19 CASGTSGRSNEQFF
TRBJ1-5 TRBV19 CASSPGVGQPQHF
TRBJ2-3 TRBV11-1 CASSSGLAGYTQYF
TRBJ1-2 TRBV28 CASITGGTNYGYTF
TRBJ2-1 TRBV7-8 CASSLGTSGTLNEQFF
TRBJ2-7 TRBV7-9 CASSPTGGAPYEQYF
TRBJ1-3 TRBV29-1 CSVEAGSGNTIYF
TRBJ1-1 TRBV6-5 CASSLADSNTEAFF
TRBJ2-1 TRBV5-5 CASSPGVGSYNEQFF
TRBJ2-4 TRBV7-2 CASSLWGQLAKNIQYF
TRBJ1-1 TRBV30 CAWSDTGANTEAFF
TRBJ1-6 TRBV6-6 CASRGGTGDPRLHF
TRBJ2-1 TRBV28 CASSHRDRGYNEQFF
TRBJ1-4 TRBV27 CASSSRTATNEKLFF
TRBJ2-3 TRBV7-8 CASSLLAGGRDTQYF
TRBJ2-2 TRBV19 CASSTWTTNTGELFF
TRBJ2-2 TRBV7-2 CASSLGGGLAGDGRELFF
TRBJ2-3 TRBV27 CASSRRTGSTDTQYF
TRBJ1-1 TRBV4-2 CASSQDGPTGGETEAFF
TRBJ2-3 TRBV5-4 CASSFEVFTDTQYF
TRBJ2-3 TRBV20-1 CSASIAGEGDTQYF
TRBJ2-7 TRBV6-5 CAAAGAHDREQYF